This T cell receptor (beta chain) was sequenced in a study of read filtering for tumor transcriptome and immune sequencing. Background on the study: Revised staging placed fewer than ten patients in R-ISS I, about 16 in II, more than 5 in III. General study results and limits: This fraction held mixed bone marrow immune cells after CD138-negative sorting.

This library used around 400 ng RNA and molecular barcoded adaptors spanning alpha/delta and beta/gamma chains. TCRdb called the reads again in MiXCR, with one record for every CDR3 protein. Of over 50,000 distinct CDR3 sequences in the sample, around a fifth are singletons; the top ten hold about a tenth. The table lists this clonotype with many counts. Its antigen is undetermined. The CDR3 runs 12 residues. Trimming shortened V by 4 bases and J by 5 bases, and 9 bases separated the two germline ends. Germline V gives CDR1 SQVTM, CDR2 ANQGSEA. Sequencing was carried out using a population of CD138-negative cells sorted from bone marrow. This chain uses TRBV29-1 with TRBJ1-5; unclear D gene. The TCR sequence derives from a donor aged 40 or over with multiple myeloma. The CDR3 sequence is CSVADGDQPQHF. The CDR3 DNA reads as TGCAGCGTTGCGGACGGTGATCAGCCCCAGCATTTT.